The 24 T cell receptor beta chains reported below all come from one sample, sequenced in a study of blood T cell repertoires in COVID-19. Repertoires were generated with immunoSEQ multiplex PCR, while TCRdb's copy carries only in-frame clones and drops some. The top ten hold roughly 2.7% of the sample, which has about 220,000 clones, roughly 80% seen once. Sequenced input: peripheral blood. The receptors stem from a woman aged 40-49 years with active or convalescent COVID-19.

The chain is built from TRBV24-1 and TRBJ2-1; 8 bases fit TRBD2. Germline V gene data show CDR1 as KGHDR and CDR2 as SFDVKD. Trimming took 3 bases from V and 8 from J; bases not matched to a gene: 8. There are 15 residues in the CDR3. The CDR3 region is CATSDRGLARYEQFF. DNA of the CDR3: TGTGCCACCAGTGATCGAGGACTAGCAAGATATGAGCAGTTCTTC.

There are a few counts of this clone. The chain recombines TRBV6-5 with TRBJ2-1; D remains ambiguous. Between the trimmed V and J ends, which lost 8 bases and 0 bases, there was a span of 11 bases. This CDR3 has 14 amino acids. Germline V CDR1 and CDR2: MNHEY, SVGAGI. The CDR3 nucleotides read TGTGCCAGCGCTGACACTGGCTCCTACAATGAGCAGTTCTTC. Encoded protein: CASADTGSYNEQFF.

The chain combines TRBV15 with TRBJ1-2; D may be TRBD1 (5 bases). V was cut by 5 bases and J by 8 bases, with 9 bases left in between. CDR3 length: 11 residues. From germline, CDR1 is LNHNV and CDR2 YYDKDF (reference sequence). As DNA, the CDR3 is TGTGCCACCAGCGGGGCTGGGGGCTACACCTTC. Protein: CATSGAGGYTF.

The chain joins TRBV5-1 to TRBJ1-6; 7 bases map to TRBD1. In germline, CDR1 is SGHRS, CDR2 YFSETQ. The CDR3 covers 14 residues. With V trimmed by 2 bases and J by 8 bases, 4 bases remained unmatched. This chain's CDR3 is CASSLQGQDSPLHF. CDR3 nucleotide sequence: TGCGCCAGCAGCTTACAGGGGCAGGATTCACCCCTCCACTTT.

In DNA form, the CDR3 reads TGTGCCAGTAGTATAGGCCAGGGTAGAGGTCAGCCCCAGCATTTT. Its protein product is CASSIGQGRGQPQHF. V and J are TRBV19 and TRBJ1-5; maybe TRBD1 (5 bases). CDR1 is LNHDA and CDR2 is SQIVND in the germline V gene (reference sequence). The CDR3 extends over 15 amino acids. The V end was cut by 1 base, the J end by 6 bases, with 13 bases between.

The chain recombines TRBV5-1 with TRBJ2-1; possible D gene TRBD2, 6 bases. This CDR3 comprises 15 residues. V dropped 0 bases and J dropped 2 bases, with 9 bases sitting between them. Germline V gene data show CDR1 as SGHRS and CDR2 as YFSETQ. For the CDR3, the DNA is TGCGCCAGCAGCTTGGACGGGGGAACCTACAATGAGCAGTTCTTC. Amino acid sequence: CASSLDGGTYNEQFF.

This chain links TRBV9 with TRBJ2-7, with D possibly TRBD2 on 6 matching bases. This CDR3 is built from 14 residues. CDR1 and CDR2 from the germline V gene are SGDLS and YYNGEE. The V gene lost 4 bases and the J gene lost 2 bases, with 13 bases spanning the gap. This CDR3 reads CASSLEGGTYEQYF. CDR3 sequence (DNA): TGTGCCAGCAGCCTCGAAGGAGGGACCTACGAGCAGTACTTC. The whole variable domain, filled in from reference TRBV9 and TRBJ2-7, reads DSGVTQTPKHLITATGQRVTLRCSPRSGDLSVYWYQQSLDQGLQFLIQYYNGEERAKGNILERFSAQQFPDLHSELNLSSLELGDSALYFCASSLEGGTYEQYFGPGTRLTVT.

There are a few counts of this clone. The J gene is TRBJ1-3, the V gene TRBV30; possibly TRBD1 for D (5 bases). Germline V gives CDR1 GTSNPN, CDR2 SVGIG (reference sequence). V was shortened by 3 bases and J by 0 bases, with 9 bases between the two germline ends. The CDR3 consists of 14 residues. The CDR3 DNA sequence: TGTGCCTGGAGCCCGGGGGGCTCTGGAAACACCATATATTTT. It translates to CAWSPGGSGNTIYF.

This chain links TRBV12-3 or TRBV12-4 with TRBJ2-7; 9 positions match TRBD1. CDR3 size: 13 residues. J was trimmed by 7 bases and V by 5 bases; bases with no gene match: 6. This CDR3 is CASSPLTGGEQYF. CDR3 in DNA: TGTGCCAGCAGTCCTCTGACAGGGGGGGAGCAGTACTTC.

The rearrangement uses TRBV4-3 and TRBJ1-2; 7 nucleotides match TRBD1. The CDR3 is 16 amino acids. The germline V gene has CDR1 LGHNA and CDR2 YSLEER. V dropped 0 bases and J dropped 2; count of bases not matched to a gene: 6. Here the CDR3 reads CASSQEPGQVNYGYTF. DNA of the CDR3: TGCGCCAGCAGCCAAGAACCAGGACAGGTGAACTATGGCTACACCTTC.

CDR3 in amino acids: CASSVLGGRVGDTQYF. The CDR3 DNA reads TGTGCCAGCAGCGTACTAGGCGGGAGGGTAGGTGACACGCAGTATTTT. This chain joins TRBV9 and TRBJ2-3; 9 nucleotides line up with TRBD2. J was trimmed by 9 bases and V by 1 base; bases with no gene match: 12. Germline V CDR1 and CDR2: SGDLS, YYNGEE. The CDR3 has 16 residues. Combining the CDR3 with reference TRBV9 and TRBJ2-3 gives the whole variable domain DSGVTQTPKHLITATGQRVTLRCSPRSGDLSVYWYQQSLDQGLQFLIQYYNGEERAKGNILERFSAQQFPDLHSELNLSSLELGDSALYFCASSVLGGRVGDTQYFGPGTRLTVL.

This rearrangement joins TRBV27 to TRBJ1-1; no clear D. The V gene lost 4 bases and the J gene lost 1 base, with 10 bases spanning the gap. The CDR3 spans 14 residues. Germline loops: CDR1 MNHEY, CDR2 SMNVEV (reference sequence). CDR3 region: CASSYNRQNTEAFF. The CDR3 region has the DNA TGTGCCAGCAGTTATAACCGACAGAACACTGAAGCTTTCTTT.

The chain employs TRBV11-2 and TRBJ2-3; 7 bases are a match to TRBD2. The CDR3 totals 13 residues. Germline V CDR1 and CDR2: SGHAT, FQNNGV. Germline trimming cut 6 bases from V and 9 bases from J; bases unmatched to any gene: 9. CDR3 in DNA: TGTGCCAGCAGTCCCGGCATGGGGGGGACGCAGTATTTT. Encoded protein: CASSPGMGGTQYF.

CDR3 in DNA: TGTGCCAGTAGTATAGATGGCGGGGGGATTAATGAGCAGTTCTTC. Its translation: CASSIDGGGINEQFF. The chain carries TRBV19 and TRBJ2-1; 8 nucleotides line up with TRBD2. The V gene's germline CDR1 is LNHDA and CDR2 SQIVND (reference sequence). The CDR3 covers 15 residues. J lost 7 bases, V lost 0 bases, and 5 bases had no gene match.

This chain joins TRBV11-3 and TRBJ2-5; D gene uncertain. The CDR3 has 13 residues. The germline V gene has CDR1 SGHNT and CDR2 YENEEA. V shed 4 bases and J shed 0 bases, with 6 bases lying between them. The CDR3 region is CASSSEYQETQYF. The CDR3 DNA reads TGTGCCAGCAGCTCCGAGTACCAAGAGACCCAGTACTTC.

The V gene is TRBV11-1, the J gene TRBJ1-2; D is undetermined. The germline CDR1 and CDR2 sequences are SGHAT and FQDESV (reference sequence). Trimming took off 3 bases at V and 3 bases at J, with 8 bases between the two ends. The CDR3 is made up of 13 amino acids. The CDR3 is CASSFTSYYGYTF. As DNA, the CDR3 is TGTGCCAGCAGCTTCACATCCTACTATGGCTACACCTTC.

The CDR3 sequence: CASSVAGTGGATEKLFF. The CDR3 coding sequence is TGTGCCAGCAGCGTAGCTGGGACAGGGGGCGCGACTGAAAAACTGTTTTTT. This chain connects TRBV9 to TRBJ1-4, with 12 nucleotides matching TRBD1. V shed 0 bases and J 7 bases; nucleotides not matched to a gene: 7. CDR1 and CDR2 from the germline V gene are SGDLS and YYNGEE. The CDR3 consists of 17 residues.

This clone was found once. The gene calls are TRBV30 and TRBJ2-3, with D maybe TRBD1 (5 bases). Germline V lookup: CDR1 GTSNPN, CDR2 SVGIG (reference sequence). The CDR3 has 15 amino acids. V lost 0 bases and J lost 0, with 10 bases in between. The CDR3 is CAWSVLGQSTDTQYF. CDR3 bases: TGTGCCTGGAGTGTTTTGGGGCAGAGCACAGATACGCAGTATTTT.

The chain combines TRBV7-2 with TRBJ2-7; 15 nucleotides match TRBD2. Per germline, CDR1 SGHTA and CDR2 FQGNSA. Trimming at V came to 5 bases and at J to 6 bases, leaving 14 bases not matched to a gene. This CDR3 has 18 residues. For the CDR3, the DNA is TGTGCCAGCAGCCCGACTCTTCGGGGACTAGCGGGGGGCGGCGAGCAGTACTTC. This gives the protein CASSPTLRGLAGGGEQYF.

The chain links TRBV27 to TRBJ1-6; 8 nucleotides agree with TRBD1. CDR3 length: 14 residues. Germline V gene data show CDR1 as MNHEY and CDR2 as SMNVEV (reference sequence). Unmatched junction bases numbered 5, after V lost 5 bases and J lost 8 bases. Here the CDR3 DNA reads TGTGCCAGCAGTCCTCTGACAGGGGATTCACCCCTCCACTTT. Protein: CASSPLTGDSPLHF.

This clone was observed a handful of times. This CDR3 reads CASSLGQGWGYTF. DNA for the CDR3: TGTGCCAGCAGCCTGGGACAGGGTTGGGGCTACACCTTC. The V and J genes are TRBV12-3 or TRBV12-4 and TRBJ1-2; 9 positions agree with TRBD1. CDR3 length: 13 amino acids. The trim removed 6 bases at V and 8 bases at J, leaving 7 bases unmatched.

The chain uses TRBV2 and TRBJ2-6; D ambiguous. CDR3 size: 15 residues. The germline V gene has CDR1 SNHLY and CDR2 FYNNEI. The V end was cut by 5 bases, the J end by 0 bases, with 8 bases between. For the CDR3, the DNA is TGTGCCAGCAGTCAAGACTCCTCTGGGGCCAACGTCCTGACTTTC. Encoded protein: CASSQDSSGANVLTF.

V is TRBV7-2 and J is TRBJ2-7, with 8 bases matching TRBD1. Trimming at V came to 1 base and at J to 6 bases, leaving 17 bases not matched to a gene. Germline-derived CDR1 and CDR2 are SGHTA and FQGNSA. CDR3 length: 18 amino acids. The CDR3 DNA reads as TGTGCCAGCAGCTTAGTAGGACAGGGAAAAGGGTCCTCCGGCGAGCAGTACTTC. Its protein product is CASSLVGQGKGSSGEQYF.

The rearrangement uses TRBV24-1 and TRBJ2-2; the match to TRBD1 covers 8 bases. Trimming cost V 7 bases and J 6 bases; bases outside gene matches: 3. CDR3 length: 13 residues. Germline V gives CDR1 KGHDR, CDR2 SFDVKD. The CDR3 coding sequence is TGTGCCACCAGAGGACAGGGTCCCGGGGAGCTGTTTTTT. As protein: CATRGQGPGELFF.